These 22 T cell receptor beta chains came from one sample sequenced in a study of T cell changes during pregnancy in multiple sclerosis. The assay was immunoSEQ multiplex PCR, and TCRdb's table has in-frame clones only and misses some. Altogether tens of thousands of clones are present, 93% being singletons, with the ten largest covering around 1.4%. The sample here was peripheral blood, taken in the third trimester of pregnancy. The source of these receptors is a female donor in good health, enrolled as a control in a pregnancy study.

This sequence joins TRBV5-4 and TRBJ2-6; no firm D call. CDR3 length: 15 residues. With 2 bases removed from V and 0 bases from J, the gap between germline ends came to 6 bases. CDR1 is SGHNT, CDR2 YYREEE, per germline (reference sequence). The CDR3 DNA is TGTGCCAGCAGCTTCCCTCGCTCTGGGGCCAACGTCCTGACTTTC. Translating gives CASSFPRSGANVLTF.

The chain employs TRBV5-1 and TRBJ2-3; perhaps TRBD2 as D (6 bases). The CDR3 runs to 14 residues. Germline values: CDR1 SGHRS, CDR2 YFSETQ. The ends were cut back, 4 bases at V and 5 bases at J, with 14 bases in the middle. The CDR3 sequence is CASSPTSSGDTQYF. In DNA form, the CDR3 reads TGCGCCAGCAGCCCTACTAGCTCAGGAGATACGCAGTATTTT.

The V and J genes are TRBV29-1 and TRBJ1-1; TRBD1 matches at 7 bases. Germline V CDR1 and CDR2: SQVTM, ANQGSEA. The CDR3 is 13 amino acids. The J segment lost 5 bases and the V segment lost 6 bases, leaving 9 bases of the junction unmatched. CDR3 loop: CSVRRQGRTEAFF. CDR3 sequence (DNA): TGCAGCGTAAGACGACAGGGTAGAACTGAAGCTTTCTTT.

The chain joins TRBV6-6 to TRBJ2-1; TRBD1 matches 8 bases. The germline gives CDR1 MNHNY, CDR2 SVGAGI (reference sequence). There are 15 residues in the CDR3. The V gene end was trimmed by 8 bases and the J gene end by 6 bases; junction bases not matched to a gene: 12. The CDR3 coding sequence is TGTGCCAGCGCTCGGGCAGGGGGCGATTCCAATGAGCAGTTCTTC. This gives the protein CASARAGGDSNEQFF.

J is TRBJ2-7 and V is TRBV2; D might be TRBD2 (7 bases). The CDR3 extends over 16 amino acids. From germline, CDR1 is SNHLY and CDR2 FYNNEI. The V gene lost 1 base and the J gene lost 5 bases, with 18 bases spanning the gap. For the CDR3, the DNA is TGTGCCAGCAGTGAAGTTTCGGGGGGCGGACCTAACGAGCAGTACTTC. Its protein is CASSEVSGGGPNEQYF.

This chain uses TRBV4-2 with TRBJ2-1, with TRBD2 matching 12 bases. With V trimmed by 1 base and J by 7 bases, 2 bases remained unmatched. The germline V gene has CDR1 LGHNA and CDR2 YNFKEQ. The CDR3 runs to 15 residues. CDR3 amino acids: CASSQATSGSNEQFF. CDR3 sequence (DNA): TGTGCCAGCAGCCAAGCGACTAGCGGGAGTAATGAGCAGTTCTTC.

The V call is TRBV5-4, the J call TRBJ2-2; TRBD1 agrees at 9 bases. The CDR3 covers 20 residues. Germline lookup yields CDR1 SGHNT and CDR2 YYREEE (reference sequence). The junction had 19 bases not matched to a gene; V was cut back by 0 bases and J by 7 bases. The CDR3 coding sequence is TGTGCCAGCAGCTTGGGGTTAGGACAGGGGACCAGAAGGGAAGACGGGGAGCTGTTTTTT. Translating gives CASSLGLGQGTRREDGELFF.

V and J are TRBV2 and TRBJ2-2; 9 nucleotides line up with TRBD1. V lost 6 bases, J lost 6 bases, and 8 bases stayed unmatched. CDR1 is SNHLY, CDR2 FYNNEI, per germline. The CDR3 extends over 15 amino acids. CDR3 sequence: CASRGQGREAGELFF. The CDR3 coding sequence is TGTGCCAGCAGAGGACAGGGGAGGGAGGCCGGGGAGCTGTTTTTT. Supplemented by reference TRBV2 and TRBJ2-2, the full variable domain reads EPEVTQTPSHQVTQMGQEVILRCVPISNHLYFYWYRQILGQKVEFLVSFYNNEISEKSEIFDDQFSVERPDGSNFTLKIRSTKLEDSAMYFCASRGQGREAGELFFGEGSRLTVL.

This clone was seen only once. The DNA for the CDR3 is TGTGCCACCCGACCCCGGGACAGTATCAACGAGCAGTACTTC. Translated, it gives CATRPRDSINEQYF. This chain connects TRBV10-3 to TRBJ2-7; 7 nucleotides match TRBD1. Germline V lookup: CDR1 ENHRY, CDR2 SYGVKD. The CDR3 runs 14 residues. V lost 10 bases, J lost 5 bases, and 14 bases stayed unmatched.

The chain joins TRBV28 to TRBJ2-5, with 11 bases matching TRBD2. J gave up 5 bases and V 6 bases, and 11 bases lay outside the gene matches. This CDR3 comprises 16 residues. The germline CDR1 and CDR2 sequences are MDHEN and SYDVKM. The CDR3, as DNA: TGTGCCAGCAGGGAAGAACTAGCGGGAGAGGCTGAGACCCAGTACTTC. This sequence encodes CASREELAGEAETQYF. The full variable domain, completed using reference TRBV28 and TRBJ2-5, is DVKVTQSSRYLVKRTGEKVFLECVQDMDHENMFWYRQDPGLGLRLIYFSYDVKMKEKGDIPEGYSVSREKKERFSLILESASTNQTSMYLCASREELAGEAETQYFGPGTRLLVL.

For this clone: The same CDR3 arises from other DNA sequences in this sample as well. The V gene is TRBV2, the J gene TRBJ1-1, with a possible D match to TRBD1 (6 bases). V was clipped by 6 bases and J by 5 bases, with 10 bases between them. The CDR3 is 12 amino acids. Germline lookup yields CDR1 SNHLY and CDR2 FYNNEI. In nucleotides, the CDR3 is TGTGCCAGCAGCCCACAGGGAACTGAAGCTTTCTTT. Protein product: CASSPQGTEAFF.

This rearrangement joins TRBV18 to TRBJ2-7; TRBD1 agrees at 9 bases. Germline V gene lookup returns CDR1 KGHSH and CDR2 LQKENI. This CDR3 region has 15 residues. The V gene end was trimmed by 2 bases and the J gene end by 3 bases; junction bases not matched to a gene: 5. The CDR3 coding sequence is TGTGCCAGCTCACCATCCGGGACAGGGAACTACGAGCAGTACTTC. Protein product: CASSPSGTGNYEQYF.

The V and J genes are TRBV7-9 and TRBJ2-7; 7 bases are shared with TRBD1. The germline CDR1 and CDR2 sequences are SEHNR and FQNEAQ (reference sequence). The CDR3 runs to 15 residues. J lost 1 base, V lost 6 bases, and 9 bases had no gene match. The CDR3 loop is CASSLTGQNSYEQYF. The CDR3 nucleotides are TGTGCCAGCAGTCTCACGGGACAGAATTCCTACGAGCAGTACTTC.

The genes are TRBV28 and TRBJ2-2, with 9 bases that match TRBD1. This CDR3 region has 15 residues. The ends lost 7 bases at V and 3 bases at J; junction bases unmatched: 6. CDR1 and CDR2 (germline): MDHEN, SYDVKM. The CDR3 loop is CASKPRDRDTGELFF. The CDR3 region has the DNA TGTGCCAGCAAACCCCGGGACAGGGACACCGGGGAGCTGTTTTTT.

This chain joins TRBV5-4 and TRBJ2-7; D possibly corresponds to TRBD2 (6 bases). CDR3 length: 13 residues. Per germline, CDR1 SGHNT and CDR2 YYREEE (reference sequence). The V end was cut by 0 bases, the J end by 7 bases, with 11 bases between. CDR3 protein: CASSLAGVSEQYF. In nucleotides, the CDR3 is TGTGCCAGCAGCTTGGCGGGAGTCTCTGAGCAGTACTTC.

The rearrangement uses TRBV7-9 and TRBJ2-4; tentative D call: TRBD1 (6 bases). V was cut by 5 bases and J by 4 bases, with 21 bases left in between. From germline, CDR1 is SEHNR and CDR2 FQNEAQ (reference sequence). The CDR3 sequence is 17 residues long. The CDR3 spells CASSPRRLTGLKNIQYF. The DNA of the CDR3 is TGTGCCAGCAGCCCTAGAAGGTTGACAGGCCTAAAAAACATTCAGTACTTC.

The chain employs TRBV10-3 and TRBJ2-5, with 12 bases lining up with TRBD2. This CDR3 has 17 amino acids. CDR1 is ENHRY and CDR2 is SYGVKD in the germline V gene. J gave up 0 bases and V 8 bases, and 10 bases lay outside the gene matches. CDR3 sequence: CAISVTSGRPNQETQYF. Here the CDR3 DNA reads TGTGCCATCTCGGTCACTAGCGGGAGGCCGAACCAAGAGACCCAGTACTTC.

The chain combines TRBV5-1 with TRBJ2-1, with 8 bases fitting TRBD2. The CDR3 totals 18 residues. Trimming removed 2 bases from V and 6 bases from J; junction bases left unmatched: 16. CDR1 is SGHRS and CDR2 is YFSETQ in the germline V gene. The chain's CDR3 is CASSFSLAVPKRPNEQFF. CDR3 in DNA: TGCGCCAGCAGCTTCTCACTAGCGGTTCCAAAGAGGCCCAATGAGCAGTTCTTC.

The chain recombines TRBV5-5 with TRBJ2-3; D unresolved. Deletions cut 1 base from V and 4 bases from J, with 7 bases between. Germline lookup yields CDR1 SGHKS and CDR2 YYEKEE (reference sequence). CDR3 length: 13 amino acids. CDR3 in DNA: TGTGCCAGCAGCTTGTCCGGAGCAGATACGCAGTATTTT. Translation gives CASSLSGADTQYF.

This clone was seen once. This rearrangement joins TRBV2 to TRBJ1-5; 8 bases are a match to TRBD1. V was clipped by 6 bases and J by 2 bases; unmatched bases: 6. CDR1 is SNHLY, CDR2 FYNNEI, per germline. This CDR3 comprises 15 residues. This chain's CDR3 is CASRDDRGGNQPQHF. The CDR3 DNA follows: TGTGCCAGCAGGGACGACAGGGGTGGCAATCAGCCCCAGCATTTT.

The chain couples TRBV19 to TRBJ2-3; D is perhaps TRBD1 (5 bases). Looked up from germline, CDR1 is LNHDA and CDR2 is SQIVND (reference sequence). The CDR3 contains 15 residues. V was cut by 4 bases and J by 0 bases, with 11 bases left in between. The CDR3 sequence: CASSSRASSTDTQYF. In DNA form, the CDR3 reads TGTGCCAGTAGTAGCAGGGCTTCTAGCACAGATACGCAGTATTTT.

The chain employs TRBV6-1 and TRBJ1-2; D gene ambiguous. Trimming shortened V by 6 bases and J by 4 bases, and 12 bases separated the two germline ends. Per germline, CDR1 MNHNS and CDR2 SASEGT. The CDR3 is 13 amino acids. The CDR3 nucleotides read TGTGCCAGCAGCGTCGGTTCTCCCTATGGCTACACCTTC. It codes for CASSVGSPYGYTF.